This T cell receptor beta chain was observed in a study of shared clonotypes between healthy human individuals. Study-wide background: Each donor's CD4 naive and CD4 memory cells filled three plates apiece, CD8 naive two, and CD8 memory one. Overall study findings and caveats: Non-shared clonotypes had lower generation probabilities than those shared by all four donors.

This table comes from immunoSEQ multiplex PCR, and its TCRdb copy is limited to in-frame clones, with some not included. The sample consists of around 2.1 million clones, about 93% of them appearing once. In germline, CDR1 is MDHEN, CDR2 SYDVKM. V lost 6 bases, J lost 0 bases, and 8 bases stayed unmatched. CDR3 length: 18 residues. Naive CD8 cells lacked CD45RO and underwent positive selection for CCR7, leaving out terminally differentiated effector memory CD45RA+ cells. As to this clone: Its antigen is not identified.

Sequencing input: naive CD8+ T cells from PBMCs. The V call is TRBV28, the J call TRBJ2-6, with 10 nucleotides matching TRBD2. This TCR derives from a man younger than 30 in good health. Some clones in this sample may be carry-over from other donors' samples. This CDR3 is CASRSPSGSNSGANVLTF. The CDR3 bases are TGTGCCAGCAGGTCCCCTAGCGGGAGTAACTCTGGGGCCAACGTCCTGACTTTC.